This T cell receptor (beta chain) was found in a study of brain T cells in children with intractable seizures. General study results and limits: Patients' HCMV serostatus was unknown; virus specificity rests on CDR3 similarity alone. Pre-surgery blood may have been undersampled, hiding some clones.

The CDR3 has 17 amino acids. Germline lookup yields CDR1 SGHRS and CDR2 YFSETQ. With 0 bases clipped from V and 7 bases from J, the junction kept 7 bases outside the gene matches. Surgery cases with the highest brain T cell transcript signatures were chosen for sequencing. At least one anti-epileptic drug was given before surgery. Points on this clone: Its antigen is not identified.

Repertoires were generated with immunoSEQ multiplex PCR, while TCRdb's copy carries only in-frame clones and drops some. The repertoire holds 100,000 to 120,000 clones, with 94% as singletons. This TCR derives from a boy under three years old with hemimegalencephaly and intractable seizures. The rearrangement uses TRBV5-1 and TRBJ2-1, with 13 bases that match TRBD2. This specimen was peripheral blood, taken at surgery. The CDR3 DNA is TGCGCCAGCAGCTTGGTACTAGCGGGAGGGCCGGGAAATGAGCAGTTCTTC. Its translation: CASSLVLAGGPGNEQFF.